Reported below is one TCR beta chain. What it binds is not known. This sample stems from a study of OX40 agonist ivuxolimab in advanced cancers. Study-wide results and limits: Clonal expansion among partial responders at 0.1-3.0 mg/kg ranked near the lowest.

Sequencing used immunoSEQ multiplex PCR; TCRdb keeps in-frame clones, though not all of them. Among some 80,000 clones listed, 85% to 95% were seen once. This CDR3 contains 13 residues. CDR1 and CDR2 (germline): MGHDK, SYGVNS. V gave up 8 bases and J gave up 3 bases, with 11 bases separating them. Material: CD4+ or CD8+ T cells sorted from blood, obtained in a trial of the OX40 agonist ivuxolimab. The chain couples TRBV25-1 to TRBJ2-1; D might be TRBD2 (6 bases). This TCR was sampled from an adult with an advanced solid tumor such as melanoma, head and neck, liver or kidney cancer. CDR3 residues: CASGGTFYNEQFF. The DNA for the CDR3 is TGTGCCAGCGGAGGGACCTTCTACAATGAGCAGTTCTTC.